This paragraph reports one T cell receptor (beta chain). Its antigen remains unidentified. No clone much larger than this one lies a single base away; base qualities are absent. This specimen belongs to a study of shared clonotypes between healthy human individuals (dated by TCRdb to between 2020 and 2021). About the full investigation: The cohort included three men and two women between 18 and 49 years of age. The study deeply sequenced blood TCR repertoires of five healthy adults to estimate repertoire size and the extent of clonotype sharing between individuals. Leukapheresis yielded between about 0.85 and 10 billion PBMCs per donor. Per donor, three plates each were used for CD4 naive and CD4 memory, two for CD8 naive, and one for CD8 memory. To increase sequencing depth and limit assay-specific biases, different laboratories used diverse techniques to prepare libraries and sequence TCR repertoires. What the authors observed across the whole study: Higher generation probabilities were observed for clonotypes shared by all four sorted-subset donors than for non-shared clonotypes. Rarefaction of sorted-subset datasets indicated incomplete sequencing despite the large sequencing depth. Sampling was restricted to blood, and TCR repertoires in tissue are likely to differ from TCR repertoires in blood. The genetic and exposure-history diversity represented was limited by the small number of donors. Estimated clonotype richness was generally larger for naive than for memory subsets. When four donors were compared, the shared fraction of clonotypes was 5% to 6.5% for naive CD4, over 3% for naive CD8, 2% to 2.5% for memory CD4, and 0.35% to 0.4% for memory CD8. Based on pairwise subsampling, the degree of clonotype sharing among donors was expected to be affected by sequencing depth.

Using the deep immunoSEQ assay, TCR CDR3 regions were amplified from genomic DNA by multiplex PCR. Extracted genomic DNA from each cell subset was distributed evenly across all wells of several immunoSEQ 96-well plates, and each plate was treated as a replicate. For sorted subsets, each replicate PCR was loaded with roughly 0.2 ug genomic DNA, equivalent to 25,000 to 35,000 T cell genomes. Purified libraries were measured with a Qubit 3.0 fluorometer, size-checked on a Bioanalyzer 2100, and measured again with the KAPA Library Quantification kit. Every immunoSEQ 96-well plate was sequenced on a dedicated single-read 150-cycle Illumina NextSeq 550 flow cell. The source study handled its data this way. Because only junctional sequences without quality scores were contained in the immunoSEQ output, filtering matching that applied to full-length reads could not be performed. Sequences were annotated with PyIR, a Python wrapper for IgBLAST v1.9, and V/J genes and CDR3 were assigned using IMGT germline references. Reads were filtered out if the reads had weak V/J assignments (E-value above 1e-6), no CDR3, stop codons, out-of-frame junctions, or ambiguous translated residues. V3J clonotypes were defined by identical inferred V gene, J gene, and CDR3 amino acid sequence. The percentage overlap between two repertoires was calculated by dividing the number of shared unique clonotypes by the size of the smaller repertoire. Three approaches were used to assess repertoire richness: RTK rarefaction, the Chao1 estimator, and Recon v2.1 estimates of unobserved clonotypes. For all TCRbeta clonotypes obtained by the gDNA method from four donors, generation probabilities were computed with OLGA. TCRdb mirrors the immuneACCESS table, restricted to in-frame sequences. Some clones are absent from its copies; in checked studies, under half trace to an unresolved V gene, and the reason for the others is unknown. For V, J and clone size, that table is used; D and trimming come from the DNA. Recorded for this sample are around 1,100,000 clones; roughly 80% of them occurred a single time. The ten largest clonotypes hold over 0.8% of the sample.

The donors were healthy, HIV-negative adults with no recently reported acute infections or vaccinations. Only Caucasian adults living in Nashville, Tennessee, USA were represented among the donors. CD4+ T cells were enriched through magnetic negative selection, after which naive cells were positively selected on CD45RA and the remaining negative fraction served as the memory subset. After blood collection by leukapheresis, PBMCs were isolated using Ficoll-Histopaque density gradient centrifugation and then cryopreserved in the vapor phase of liquid nitrogen. Analytical flow cytometry was used to check the purity and quantity of every magnetically sorted T cell population. From each sorted fraction, genomic DNA was isolated and quantified by UV absorbance on a Nanodrop 2000c. What was sequenced was memory CD4+ T cells from PBMCs. The cell subset or site label here, explained by the study, means: CD45RA-negative fraction. This TCR was sampled from a man younger than 35 in good health. Some clones in this sample may be carry-over from other donors' samples.

Here the CDR3 is given as CASSRRQGNTEAFF. In nucleotides, the sequence is TGTGCCAGCAGTCGGAGACAGGGGAACACTGAAGCTTTCTTT. The receptor chain draws on TRBV6-5 and TRBJ1-1; a stretch of 7 junction bases matches TRBD1. The CDR3 measures 14 amino acids from cysteine to phenylalanine. Kept here is only the CDR3 DNA, which spans 42 bases and is read in frame from base 1. Via the germline V gene, CDR1 is MNHEY and CDR2 SVGAGI. The junction shows trimming of 5 bases on V and 1 base on J, and the gene matches do not reach 4 bases of it.